The 16 T cell receptor beta chains given below trace back to one sample, sequenced in a study of T cells after yellow fever vaccination. MiXCR was run by TCRdb on the 5' RACE reads, yielding one entry per CDR3 protein. The top ten clones hold 24% of a sample with 300,000 to 350,000 distinct CDR3 sequences, 3.5% to 4.5% of them seen once. Sequences were derived from PBMCs, sampled 5 days after the yellow fever booster vaccination. These receptors originate from a man between 18 and 35 years old who received the YFV17D yellow fever vaccine.

This clonotype has a count of ten or more. The genes are TRBV5-1 and TRBJ1-5; D might be TRBD1 (6 bases). Between the trimmed V and J ends, which lost 5 bases and 2 bases, there was a span of 14 bases. The germline gives CDR1 SGHRS, CDR2 YFSETQ. CDR3 length: 15 residues. CDR3 amino acids: CASRRDTQGNQPQHF. The DNA for the CDR3 is TGCGCCAGCAGGCGGGACACCCAGGGCAATCAGCCCCAGCATTTT.

This clonotype was recorded a few times. The V and J genes are TRBV12-5 and TRBJ1-2; possibly TRBD1 for D (6 bases). Germline loops: CDR1 LGHNT, CDR2 FRNRAP. The V end was cut by 5 bases, the J end by 5 bases, with 9 bases between. The CDR3 has 12 amino acids. CDR3 DNA: TGTGCTAGTGGTCCTCAGGGGTATGGCTACACCTTC. Encoded protein: CASGPQGYGYTF.

V and J are TRBV18 and TRBJ2-5; possible D gene TRBD2, 5 bases. Germline CDR1 KGHSH, CDR2 LQKENI. The CDR3 spans 13 residues. Trimming cost V 1 base and J 5 bases, with 8 bases left between them. DNA for the CDR3: TGTGCCAGCTCACCACATAGGGAGGAGACCCAGTACTTC. Protein: CASSPHREETQYF.

The CDR3 DNA sequence: TGTGCCAGCAGCCCCCCAGGGCCAGCGGGGACGGAGGAGACCCAGTACTTC. Translation gives CASSPPGPAGTEETQYF. The genes are TRBV7-9 and TRBJ2-5, with TRBD2 matching 7 bases. Trimming at V came to 5 bases and at J to 5 bases, leaving 17 bases not matched to a gene. Germline CDR1 SEHNR, CDR2 FQNEAQ (reference sequence). This CDR3 is 17 amino acids long.

This clonotype was seen more than once but under ten times. The genes are TRBV27 and TRBJ1-2; D perhaps matches TRBD1 (5 bases). Germline values: CDR1 MNHEY, CDR2 SMNVEV (reference sequence). There are 11 residues in the CDR3. Trimming pared 8 bases from V and 7 bases from J, leaving 11 bases between. The CDR3 loop reads CASQGGSGYTF. CDR3 sequence (DNA): TGTGCCAGCCAGGGTGGATCTGGCTACACCTTC.

This clonotype was observed a few times. CDR3 region: CASSQGTGDKAFF. CDR3 DNA: TGCGCCAGCAGCCAAGGGACAGGGGACAAAGCTTTCTTT. V usage is TRBV4-3 and J usage is TRBJ1-1; 9 nucleotides align to TRBD1. Unmatched junction bases numbered 3, after V lost 1 base and J lost 9 bases. The CDR3 sequence is 13 residues long. The germline V gene has CDR1 LGHNA and CDR2 YSLEER.

This clonotype was recorded at least ten times. The chain combines TRBV5-1 with TRBJ1-6; possible D gene TRBD1, 5 bases. The CDR3 length is 14 residues. With 4 bases removed from V and 9 bases from J, the gap between germline ends came to 14 bases. The germline V gene has CDR1 SGHRS and CDR2 YFSETQ. The CDR3 sequence is CASSLQGTVSPLHF. The CDR3 nucleotides read TGCGCCAGCAGCCTTCAGGGTACAGTTTCACCCCTCCACTTT.

There are many counts of this clonotype. The chain employs TRBV5-1 and TRBJ1-3; D unresolved. Between the trimmed V and J ends, which lost 4 bases and 0 bases, there was a span of 11 bases. The CDR3 loop spans 15 amino acids. From germline, CDR1 is SGHRS and CDR2 YFSETQ. The CDR3 sequence: CASSEDFSSGNTIYF. The CDR3 DNA reads as TGCGCCAGCAGCGAGGACTTTAGCTCTGGAAACACCATATATTTT.

The V and J genes are TRBV19 and TRBJ2-1, with TRBD2 as a possible D gene (7 bases). Germline loops: CDR1 LNHDA, CDR2 SQIVND (reference sequence). This CDR3 has 16 amino acids. Between the trimmed V and J ends, which lost 4 bases and 9 bases, there was a span of 22 bases. The DNA for the CDR3 is TGTGCCAGTAGTAGAGGTACGGGGGCCTCGGGAGGTGAGCAGTTCTTC. Amino acids: CASSRGTGASGGEQFF.

The DNA for the CDR3 is TGCAGTGCTAGAGGTGGCCTCGGCTCTGAAAAACTGTTTTTT. This gives the protein CSARGGLGSEKLFF. The chain links TRBV20-1 to TRBJ1-4; D not resolved. CDR1 is DFQATT and CDR2 is SNEGSKA in the germline V gene (reference sequence). V was shortened by 1 base and J by 7 bases, with 13 bases between the two germline ends. The CDR3 spans 14 residues.

This clonotype was counted between two and nine times. The J gene is TRBJ2-2, the V gene TRBV4-3; 9 bases line up with TRBD2. V lost 4 bases to trimming and J lost 3 bases; unmatched junction nucleotides: 9. The CDR3 totals 17 residues. Per germline, CDR1 LGHNA and CDR2 YSLEER. Here the CDR3 DNA reads TGCGCCAGCAGCCTCGGACTAGCGCAGATTTACACCGGGGAGCTGTTTTTT. It codes for CASSLGLAQIYTGELFF.

There are a few counts of this clonotype. The V and J genes are TRBV7-2 and TRBJ2-3; 7 nucleotides agree with TRBD2. Trimming at V came to 4 bases and at J to 2 bases, leaving 3 bases not matched to a gene. The CDR3 contains 14 residues. The germline V gene has CDR1 SGHTA and CDR2 FQGNSA. CDR3 sequence (DNA): TGTGCCAGCAGCTCACTAGCGTACACAGATACGCAGTATTTT. It encodes CASSSLAYTDTQYF.

The V and J genes are TRBV21-1 and TRBJ2-3; TRBD1 was called by the table and not checked on the DNA. TRBV21-1 corresponds to a pseudogene. The length of the CDR3 is 12 residues. The CDR3 nucleotides read TGTGCCAGCAGCCGTAGGACAGGAGGGAAGTATTTT. Protein: CASSRRTGGKYF.

J is TRBJ1-2 and V is TRBV5-1; D not certain. CDR3 length: 13 amino acids. V shed 2 bases and J shed 4 bases, with 9 bases lying between them. Germline V gene data show CDR1 as SGHRS and CDR2 as YFSETQ. The CDR3: CASSLQPIYGYTF. As DNA, the CDR3 is TGCGCCAGCAGCTTACAGCCGATCTATGGCTACACCTTC.

This clonotype was observed many times. The V gene is TRBV9, the J gene TRBJ1-6; 8 bases agree with TRBD1. CDR1 and CDR2 from the germline V gene are SGDLS and YYNGEE. The CDR3 is 17 amino acids. Trimming took 4 bases from V and 12 from J; bases not matched to a gene: 18. The CDR3 DNA reads as TGTGCCAGCAGCACAGGGGGGGGGCCCGGCACTCTAGGACCCCTCCACTTT. Translated: CASSTGGGPGTLGPLHF. Full variable domain (rest looked up from reference TRBV9 and TRBJ1-6): DSGVTQTPKHLITATGQRVTLRCSPRSGDLSVYWYQQSLDQGLQFLIQYYNGEERAKGNILERFSAQQFPDLHSELNLSSLELGDSALYFCASSTGGGPGTLGPLHFGNGTRLTVT.

There are a few counts of this clonotype. V and J are TRBV7-8 and TRBJ2-1; 10 positions agree with TRBD1. The CDR3 is made up of 18 amino acids. CDR1 and CDR2 from the germline V gene are SGHVS and FQNEAQ. V lost 4 bases, J lost 2 bases, and 11 bases stayed unmatched. In nucleotides, the CDR3 is TGTGCCAGCAGCTCGCGGTTCTGGACAGGGGGGACCTACAATGAGCAGTTCTTC. It translates to CASSSRFWTGGTYNEQFF. The full variable domain, completed using reference TRBV7-8 and TRBJ2-1, is GAGVSQSPRYKVAKRGQDVALRCDPISGHVSLFWYQQALGQGPEFLTYFQNEAQLDKSGLPSDRFFAERPEGSVSTLKIQRTQQEDSAVYLCASSSRFWTGGTYNEQFFGPGTRLTVL.